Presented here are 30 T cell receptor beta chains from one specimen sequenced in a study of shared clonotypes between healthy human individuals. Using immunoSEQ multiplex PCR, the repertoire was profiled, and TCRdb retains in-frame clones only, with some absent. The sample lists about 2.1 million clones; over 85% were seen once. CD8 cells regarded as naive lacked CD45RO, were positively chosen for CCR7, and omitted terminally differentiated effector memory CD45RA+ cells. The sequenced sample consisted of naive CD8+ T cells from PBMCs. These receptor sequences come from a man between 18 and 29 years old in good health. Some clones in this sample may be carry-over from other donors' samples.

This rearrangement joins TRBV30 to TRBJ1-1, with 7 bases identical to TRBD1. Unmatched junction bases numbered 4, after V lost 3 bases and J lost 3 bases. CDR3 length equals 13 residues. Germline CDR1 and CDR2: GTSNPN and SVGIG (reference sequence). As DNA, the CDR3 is TGTGCCTGGAGGGCGAGGGGGCACACTGAAGCTTTCTTT. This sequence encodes CAWRARGHTEAFF.

CDR3 DNA: TGTGCCAGCTCACCACGTCGAGGACAGGGTGAGGGTTTCTACGAGCAGTACTTC. It translates to CASSPRRGQGEGFYEQYF. The V and J genes are TRBV18 and TRBJ2-7, with 8 bases aligning to TRBD1. CDR1 and CDR2 from the germline V gene are KGHSH and LQKENI. The J segment lost 3 bases and the V segment lost 1 base, leaving 14 bases of the junction unmatched. This CDR3 has 18 amino acids. Together with reference TRBV18 and TRBJ2-7, the CDR3 gives the full variable domain: NAGVMQNPRHLVRRRGQEARLRCSPMKGHSHVYWYRQLPEEGLKFMVYLQKENIIDESGMPKERFSAEFPKEGPSILRIQQVVRGDSAAYFCASSPRRGQGEGFYEQYFGPGTRLTVT.

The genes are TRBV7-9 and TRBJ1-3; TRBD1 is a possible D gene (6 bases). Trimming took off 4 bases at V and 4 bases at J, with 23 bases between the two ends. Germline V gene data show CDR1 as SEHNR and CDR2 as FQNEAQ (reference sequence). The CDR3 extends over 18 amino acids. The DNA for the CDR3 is TGTGCCAGCAGCTCCCGGAACCAACAGGGAGGGTTCGGAAACACCATATATTTT. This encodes CASSSRNQQGGFGNTIYF. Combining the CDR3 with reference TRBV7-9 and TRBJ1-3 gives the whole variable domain DTGVSQNPRHKITKRGQNVTFRCDPISEHNRLYWYRQTLGQGPEFLTYFQNEAQLEKSRLLSDRFSAERPKGSFSTLEIQRTEQGDSAMYLCASSSRNQQGGFGNTIYFGEGSWLTVV.

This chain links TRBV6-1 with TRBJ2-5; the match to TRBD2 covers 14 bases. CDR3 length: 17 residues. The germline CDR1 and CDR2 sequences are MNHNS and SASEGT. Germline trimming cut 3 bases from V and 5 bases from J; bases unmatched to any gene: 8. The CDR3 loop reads CASSDPGLAGVGETQYF. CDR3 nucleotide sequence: TGTGCCAGCAGTGACCCGGGACTAGCGGGAGTCGGGGAGACCCAGTACTTC.

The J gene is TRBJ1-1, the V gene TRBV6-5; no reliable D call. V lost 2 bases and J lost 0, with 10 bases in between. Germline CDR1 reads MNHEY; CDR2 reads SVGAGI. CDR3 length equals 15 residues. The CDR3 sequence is CASSYRGRLNTEAFF. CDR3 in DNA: TGTGCCAGCAGTTACCGGGGAAGGTTGAACACTGAAGCTTTCTTT.

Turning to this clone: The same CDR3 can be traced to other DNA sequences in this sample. The CDR3 coding sequence is TGTGCCAGCAGCTTAGGGACAGGGGGATCCTACAATGAGCAGTTCTTC. Protein product: CASSLGTGGSYNEQFF. V and J are TRBV7-6 and TRBJ2-1; 10 nucleotides match TRBD1. Per germline, CDR1 SGHVS and CDR2 FNYEAQ. V gave up 1 base and J gave up 1 base; unmatched junction bases: 1. CDR3 length: 16 residues.

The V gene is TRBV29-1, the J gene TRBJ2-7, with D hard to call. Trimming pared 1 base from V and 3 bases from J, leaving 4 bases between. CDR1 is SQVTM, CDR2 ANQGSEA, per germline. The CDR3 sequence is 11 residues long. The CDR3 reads CSVEVSYEQYF. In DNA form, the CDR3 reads TGCAGCGTTGAAGTTAGCTACGAGCAGTACTTC.

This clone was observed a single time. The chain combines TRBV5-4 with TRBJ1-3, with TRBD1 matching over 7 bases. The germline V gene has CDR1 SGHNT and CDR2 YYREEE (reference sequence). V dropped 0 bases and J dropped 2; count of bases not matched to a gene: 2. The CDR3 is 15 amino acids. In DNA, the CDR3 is TGTGCCAGCAGCTTGGGAGGGGGCCCTGGAAACACCATATATTTT. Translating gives CASSLGGGPGNTIYF.

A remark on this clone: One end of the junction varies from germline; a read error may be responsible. The CDR3 DNA reads TGTGCCAGCAGTCCCGGGGGAAGCACCATATATTTT. Translated: CASSPGGSTIYF. The chain links TRBV27 to TRBJ1-3, with D maybe TRBD1 (5 bases). The CDR3 is 12 residues long. The germline V gene encodes CDR1 MNHEY and CDR2 SMNVEV (reference sequence).

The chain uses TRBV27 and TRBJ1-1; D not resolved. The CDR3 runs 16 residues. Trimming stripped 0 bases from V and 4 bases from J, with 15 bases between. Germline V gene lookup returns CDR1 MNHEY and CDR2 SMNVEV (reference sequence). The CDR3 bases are TGTGCCAGCAGTTTATCAGGCGGAATGGGGAGCACTGAAGCTTTCTTT. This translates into CASSLSGGMGSTEAFF.

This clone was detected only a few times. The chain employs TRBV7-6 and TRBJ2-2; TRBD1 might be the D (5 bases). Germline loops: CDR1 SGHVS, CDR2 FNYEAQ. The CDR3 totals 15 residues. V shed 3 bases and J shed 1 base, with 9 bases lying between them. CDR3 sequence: CASSLETVNTGELFF. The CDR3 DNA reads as TGTGCCAGCAGCTTGGAGACAGTGAACACCGGGGAGCTGTTTTTT. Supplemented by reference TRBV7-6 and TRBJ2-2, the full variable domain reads GAGVSQSPRYKVTKRGQDVALRCDPISGHVSLYWYRQALGQGPEFLTYFNYEAQQDKSGLPNDRFSAERPEGSISTLTIQRTEQRDSAMYRCASSLETVNTGELFFGEGSRLTVL.

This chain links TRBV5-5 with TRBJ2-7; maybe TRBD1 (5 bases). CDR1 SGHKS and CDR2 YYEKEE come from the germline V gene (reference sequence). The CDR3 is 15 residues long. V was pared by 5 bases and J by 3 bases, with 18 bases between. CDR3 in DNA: TGTGCCAGCAGTACCGGCCAGGGCACGAGCTACGAGCAGTACTTC. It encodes CASSTGQGTSYEQYF.

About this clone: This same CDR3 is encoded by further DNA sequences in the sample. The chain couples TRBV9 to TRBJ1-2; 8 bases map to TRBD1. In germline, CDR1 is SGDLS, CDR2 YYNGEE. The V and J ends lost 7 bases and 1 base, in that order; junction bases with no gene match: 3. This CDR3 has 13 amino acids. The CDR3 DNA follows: TGTGCCAGCTCGGACAGGGTTAACTATGGCTACACCTTC. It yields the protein CASSDRVNYGYTF.

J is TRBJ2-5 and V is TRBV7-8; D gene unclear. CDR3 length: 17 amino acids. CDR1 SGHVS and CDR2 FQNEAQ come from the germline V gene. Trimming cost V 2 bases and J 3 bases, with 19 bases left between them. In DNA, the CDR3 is TGTGCCAGCAGCTTATTAGGCGGCGGTTTTCGGAAAGAGACCCAGTACTTC. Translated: CASSLLGGGFRKETQYF.

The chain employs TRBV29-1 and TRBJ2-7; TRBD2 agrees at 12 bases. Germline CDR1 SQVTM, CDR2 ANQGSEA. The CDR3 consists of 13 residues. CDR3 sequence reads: CSAASGRDYEQYF. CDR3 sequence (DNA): TGCAGTGCGGCTAGCGGGAGGGACTACGAGCAGTACTTC.

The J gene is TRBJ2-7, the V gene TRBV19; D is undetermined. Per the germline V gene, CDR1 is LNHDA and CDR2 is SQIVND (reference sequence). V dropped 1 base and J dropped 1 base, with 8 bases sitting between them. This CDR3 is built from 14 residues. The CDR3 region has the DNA TGTGCCAGTAGTATAGCCCGCGAATCCTACGAGCAGTACTTC. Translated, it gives CASSIARESYEQYF. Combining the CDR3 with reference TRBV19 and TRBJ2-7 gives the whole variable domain DGGITQSPKYLFRKEGQNVTLSCEQNLNHDAMYWYRQDPGQGLRLIYYSQIVNDFQKGDIAEGYSVSREKKESFPLTVTSAQKNPTAFYLCASSIARESYEQYFGPGTRLTVT.

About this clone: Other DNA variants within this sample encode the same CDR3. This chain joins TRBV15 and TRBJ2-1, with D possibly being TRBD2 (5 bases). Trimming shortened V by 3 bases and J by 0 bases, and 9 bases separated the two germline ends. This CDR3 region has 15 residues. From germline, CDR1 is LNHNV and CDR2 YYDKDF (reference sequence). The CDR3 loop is CATSRDSSSYNEQFF. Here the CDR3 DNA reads TGTGCCACCAGCAGGGACTCCAGCTCCTACAATGAGCAGTTCTTC. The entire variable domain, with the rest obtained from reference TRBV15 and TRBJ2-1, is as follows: DAMVIQNPRYQVTQFGKPVTLSCSQTLNHNVMYWYQQKSSQAPKLLFHYYDKDFNNEADTPDNFQSRRPNTSFCFLDIRSPGLGDTAMYLCATSRDSSSYNEQFFGPGTRLTVL.

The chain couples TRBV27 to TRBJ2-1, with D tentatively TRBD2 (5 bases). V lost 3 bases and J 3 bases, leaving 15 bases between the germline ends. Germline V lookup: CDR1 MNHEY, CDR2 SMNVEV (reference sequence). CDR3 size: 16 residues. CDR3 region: CASSLPGITGYNEQFF. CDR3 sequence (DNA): TGTGCCAGCAGTTTGCCGGGGATAACGGGCTACAATGAGCAGTTCTTC.

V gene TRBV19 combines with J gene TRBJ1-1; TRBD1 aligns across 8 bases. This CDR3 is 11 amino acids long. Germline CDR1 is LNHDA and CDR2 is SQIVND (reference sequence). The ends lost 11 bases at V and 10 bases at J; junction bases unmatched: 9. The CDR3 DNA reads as TGTGCCGGGACAGGACCGCACGGAGCTTTCTTT. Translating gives CAGTGPHGAFF.

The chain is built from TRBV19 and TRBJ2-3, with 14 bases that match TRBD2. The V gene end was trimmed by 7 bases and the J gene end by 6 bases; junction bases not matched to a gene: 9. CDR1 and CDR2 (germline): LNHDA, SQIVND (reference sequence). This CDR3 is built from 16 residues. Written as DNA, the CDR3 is TGTGCCAGTACCCCCGGACTAGCGGGAGGAGCGGATACGCAGTATTTT. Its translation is CASTPGLAGGADTQYF.

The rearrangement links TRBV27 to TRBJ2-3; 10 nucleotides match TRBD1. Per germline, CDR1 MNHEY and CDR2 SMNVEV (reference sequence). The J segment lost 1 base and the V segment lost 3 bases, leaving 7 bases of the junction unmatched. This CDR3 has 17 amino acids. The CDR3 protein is CASSFDGGTGGTDTQYF. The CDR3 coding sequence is TGTGCCAGCAGTTTTGATGGGGGGACAGGGGGCACAGATACGCAGTATTTT.

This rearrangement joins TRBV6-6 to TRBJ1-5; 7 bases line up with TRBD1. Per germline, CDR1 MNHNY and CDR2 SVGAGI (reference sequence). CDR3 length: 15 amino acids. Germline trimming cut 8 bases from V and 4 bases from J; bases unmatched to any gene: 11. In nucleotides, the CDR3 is TGTGCCAGCGATCAAGGGGTGACAGGGAATCAGCCCCAGCATTTT. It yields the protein CASDQGVTGNQPQHF.

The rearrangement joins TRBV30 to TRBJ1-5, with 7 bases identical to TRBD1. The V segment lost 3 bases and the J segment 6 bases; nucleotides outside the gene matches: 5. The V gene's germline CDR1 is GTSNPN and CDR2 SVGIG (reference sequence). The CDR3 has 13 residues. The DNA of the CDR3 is TGTGCCTGGAGCGATACAGGGGTTCAGCCCCAGCATTTT. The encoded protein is CAWSDTGVQPQHF.

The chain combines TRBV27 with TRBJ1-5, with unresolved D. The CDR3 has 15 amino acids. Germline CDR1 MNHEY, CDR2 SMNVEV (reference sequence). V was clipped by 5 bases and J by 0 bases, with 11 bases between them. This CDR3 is CASSPSGYSNQPQHF. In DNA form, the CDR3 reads TGTGCCAGCAGTCCCAGCGGATATAGCAATCAGCCCCAGCATTTT.

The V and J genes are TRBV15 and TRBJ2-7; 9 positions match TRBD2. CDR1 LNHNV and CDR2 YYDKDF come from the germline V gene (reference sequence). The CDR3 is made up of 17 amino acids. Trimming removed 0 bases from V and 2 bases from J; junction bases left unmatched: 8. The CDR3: CATSRDSPTSGTYEQYF. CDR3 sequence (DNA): TGTGCCACCAGCAGAGATTCCCCGACTAGCGGAACCTACGAGCAGTACTTC.

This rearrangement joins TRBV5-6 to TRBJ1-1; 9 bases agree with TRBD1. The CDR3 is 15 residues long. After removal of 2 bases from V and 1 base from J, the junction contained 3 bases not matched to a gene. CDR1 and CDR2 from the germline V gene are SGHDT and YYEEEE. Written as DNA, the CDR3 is TGTGCCAGCAGCTTTATGACAGGGGGGAACACTGAAGCTTTCTTT. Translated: CASSFMTGGNTEAFF. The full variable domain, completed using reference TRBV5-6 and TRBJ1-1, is DAGVTQSPTHLIKTRGQQVTLRCSPKSGHDTVSWYQQALGQGPQFIFQYYEEEERQRGNFPDRFSGHQFPNYSSELNVNALLLGDSALYLCASSFMTGGNTEAFFGQGTRLTVV.

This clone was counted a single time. The CDR3 spells CASGQDGDEQFF. CDR3 in DNA: TGTGCCAGCGGACAGGACGGGGATGAGCAGTTCTTC. The V gene is TRBV2, the J gene TRBJ2-1; 7 nucleotides agree with TRBD1. The CDR3 spans 12 residues. Germline lookup yields CDR1 SNHLY and CDR2 FYNNEI. Germline trimming cut 8 bases from V and 8 bases from J; bases unmatched to any gene: 6.

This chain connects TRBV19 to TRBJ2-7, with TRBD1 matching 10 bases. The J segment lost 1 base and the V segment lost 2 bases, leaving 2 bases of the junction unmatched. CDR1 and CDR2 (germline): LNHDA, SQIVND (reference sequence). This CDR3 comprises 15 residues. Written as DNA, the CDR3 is TGTGCCAGTAGTATATGGACAGGGGGATCCTACGAGCAGTACTTC. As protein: CASSIWTGGSYEQYF.

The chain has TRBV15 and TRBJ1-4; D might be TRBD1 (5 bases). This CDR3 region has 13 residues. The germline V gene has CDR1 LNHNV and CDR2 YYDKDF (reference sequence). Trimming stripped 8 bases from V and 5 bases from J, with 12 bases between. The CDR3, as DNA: TGTGCCACCGCCGGGACCTTAAATGAAAAACTGTTTTTT. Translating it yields CATAGTLNEKLFF.

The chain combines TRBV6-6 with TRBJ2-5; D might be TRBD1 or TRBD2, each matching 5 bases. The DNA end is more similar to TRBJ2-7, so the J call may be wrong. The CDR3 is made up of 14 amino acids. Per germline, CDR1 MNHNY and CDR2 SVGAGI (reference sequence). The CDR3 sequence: CASSADSPEGEQYF. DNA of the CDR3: TGTGCCAGCAGTGCCGACAGTCCCGAGGGCGAGCAGTACTTC.